The 2 T cell receptor beta chains in this list originate from one sample, sequenced in a study of cytomegalovirus exposure and HLA in healthy donors. Data came from immunoSEQ multiplex PCR; TCRdb stores just in-frame clones and leaves some out. The sample carries 200,000 or so clones, about 89% recorded once. Sequences were obtained from PBMCs. The source is a woman between 18 and 30 years old in good health and CMV-seronegative.

The chain uses TRBV7-3 and TRBJ1-1; D ambiguous. V gave up 5 bases and J gave up 0 bases, with 16 bases separating them. Per the germline V gene, CDR1 is SGHTA and CDR2 is FQGTGA. The CDR3 has 16 amino acids. CDR3 loop: CASSPHPFTVNTEAFF. The DNA of the CDR3 is TGTGCCAGCAGCCCTCACCCTTTTACAGTGAACACTGAAGCTTTCTTT. Supplemented by reference TRBV7-3 and TRBJ1-1, the full variable domain reads GAGVSQTPSNKVTEKGKYVELRCDPISGHTALYWYRQSLGQGPEFLIYFQGTGAADDSGLPNDRFFAVRPEGSVSTLKIQRTERGDSAVYLCASSPHPFTVNTEAFFGQGTRLTVV.

Here the CDR3 reads CASSRQDQPQHF. As DNA, the CDR3 is TGTGCCAGCAGTCGACAGGATCAGCCCCAGCATTTT. The chain couples TRBV7-9 to TRBJ1-5; possible D gene TRBD1, 6 bases. The CDR3 is 12 amino acids. V gave up 6 bases and J gave up 5 bases, with 8 bases separating them. CDR1 is SEHNR, CDR2 FQNEAQ, per germline (reference sequence).